A single sample is the source of the 16 T cell receptor beta chains below, sequenced in a study of cytomegalovirus exposure and HLA in healthy donors. The PCR employed 60 Vbeta primers together with 13 Jbeta primers. Data came from immunoSEQ multiplex PCR; TCRdb stores just in-frame clones and leaves some out. The sample includes 130,000 to 150,000 clones, nearly 80% seen only once; the top ten take about 3%. Sequenced material: PBMCs. All receptors come from a man aged 40-49 years in good health and CMV-seropositive.

J is TRBJ2-7 and V is TRBV27; 10 bases fit TRBD1. This CDR3 contains 15 residues. The ends lost 2 bases at V and 2 bases at J; junction bases unmatched: 3. CDR1 MNHEY and CDR2 SMNVEV come from the germline V gene (reference sequence). The CDR3 here is CASSLGTGEPYEQYF. In DNA, the CDR3 is TGTGCCAGCAGTTTAGGGACAGGGGAACCCTACGAGCAGTACTTC.

The J gene is TRBJ1-3, the V gene TRBV19; 7 bases line up with TRBD1. V was pared by 8 bases and J by 0 bases, with 4 bases of the junction left unmatched. This CDR3 comprises 14 residues. Germline CDR1 LNHDA, CDR2 SQIVND (reference sequence). Here the CDR3 reads CASRDSGSGNTIYF. CDR3 DNA: TGTGCCAGTCGGGACAGCGGCTCTGGAAACACCATATATTTT.

The V gene is TRBV15, the J gene TRBJ1-2, with 7 nucleotides matching TRBD1. The CDR3 runs 14 residues. Germline V gives CDR1 LNHNV, CDR2 YYDKDF (reference sequence). With V trimmed by 0 bases and J by 8 bases, 6 bases remained unmatched. The CDR3 protein is CATSRDRQGDGYTF. The CDR3 region has the DNA TGTGCCACCAGCAGAGATAGACAGGGAGACGGCTACACCTTC.

J is TRBJ2-3 and V is TRBV9; TRBD2 matches at 8 bases. The trim removed 4 bases at V and 6 bases at J, leaving 19 bases unmatched. Germline V gives CDR1 SGDLS, CDR2 YYNGEE. CDR3 length equals 18 residues. The CDR3 region has the DNA TGTGCCAGCAGCCTGTCCTCTGGTAGCGGGATGTTGTGGGATACGCAGTATTTT. It translates to CASSLSSGSGMLWDTQYF.

The chain joins TRBV11-2 to TRBJ1-6, with unresolved D. The germline V gene has CDR1 SGHAT and CDR2 FQNNGV. This CDR3 spans 13 amino acids. Deletions cut 5 bases from V and 5 bases from J, with 7 bases between. Here the CDR3 reads CASSRENNSPLHF. For the CDR3, the DNA is TGTGCCAGCAGCAGGGAGAATAATTCACCCCTCCACTTT.

This clone has more than one count but fewer than ten. V gene TRBV5-4 combines with J gene TRBJ2-5; 11 bases agree with TRBD2. Near its end, the DNA agrees better with TRBJ2-7, so the J call may be wrong. This CDR3 has 15 residues. From germline, CDR1 is SGHNT and CDR2 YYREEE (reference sequence). CDR3 in amino acids: CASSQGTSGTYEQYF. The CDR3 DNA is TGTGCCAGCAGCCAGGGGACTAGCGGAACCTACGAGCAGTACTTC.

This sequence joins TRBV15 and TRBJ1-2, with D maybe TRBD1 (6 bases). This CDR3 comprises 14 residues. V was cut by 1 base and J by 4 bases, with 10 bases left in between. The germline CDR1 and CDR2 sequences are LNHNV and YYDKDF (reference sequence). The CDR3 region has the DNA TGTGCCACCAGCAGAGGTGGGGGCTCCTATGGCTACACCTTC. Translating gives CATSRGGGSYGYTF.

In the case of this clone: This sample includes further DNA sequences coding for the same CDR3. This chain links TRBV19 with TRBJ1-1; 8 bases align to TRBD1. V lost 4 bases and J lost 1; bases outside the gene matches: 2. The CDR3 spans 14 residues. Germline assignment: CDR1 LNHDA and CDR2 SQIVND (reference sequence). Here the CDR3 DNA reads TGTGCCAGTAGTAATGGACAGGGGAACACTGAAGCTTTCTTT. Its translation is CASSNGQGNTEAFF.

The chain carries TRBV11-2 and TRBJ2-3, with a tentative D call TRBD2 (6 bases). Trimming left V 0 bases short and J 2 bases short, with 12 bases between. The germline gives CDR1 SGHAT, CDR2 FQNNGV. The CDR3 is made up of 16 amino acids. This CDR3 reads CASSLDGLATTDTQYF. DNA of the CDR3: TGTGCCAGCAGCTTAGATGGTCTAGCGACCACAGATACGCAGTATTTT.

This sequence joins TRBV14 and TRBJ2-3, with D possibly being TRBD2 (6 bases). V lost 1 base to trimming and J lost 0 bases, with 11 bases between them. The length of the CDR3 is 16 residues. Germline lookup yields CDR1 SGHDN and CDR2 FVKESK. Here the CDR3 reads CASSQARGSSTDTQYF. The CDR3 nucleotides read TGTGCCAGCAGCCAAGCCCGGGGGTCTAGCACAGATACGCAGTATTTT.

J is TRBJ2-5 and V is TRBV18; D possibly corresponds to TRBD2 (5 bases). The CDR3 spans 13 residues. Trimming cost V 3 bases and J 5 bases, with 10 bases left between them. Germline V gives CDR1 KGHSH, CDR2 LQKENI. CDR3 amino acids: CASSPGVGETQYF. Written as DNA, the CDR3 is TGTGCCAGCTCACCGGGAGTGGGGGAGACCCAGTACTTC.

The chain has TRBV19 and TRBJ1-5, with TRBD1 matching 9 bases. The CDR3 extends over 16 amino acids. Germline loops: CDR1 LNHDA, CDR2 SQIVND (reference sequence). V was clipped by 5 bases and J by 6 bases; unmatched bases: 11. CDR3 DNA sequence: TGTGCCAGTAGTCCCAGTCCCGGGACAGGGATTCAGCCCCAGCATTTT. Translation gives CASSPSPGTGIQPQHF.

This chain connects TRBV28 to TRBJ1-2, with D possibly being TRBD1 (6 bases). V shed 6 bases and J shed 5 bases, with 10 bases lying between them. Germline assignment: CDR1 MDHEN and CDR2 SYDVKM. The CDR3 runs to 12 residues. The CDR3 reads CASSPGQYGYTF. As DNA, the CDR3 is TGTGCCAGCAGCCCCGGACAGTATGGCTACACCTTC.

The genes are TRBV19 and TRBJ1-1; TRBD1 aligns across 9 bases. Germline trimming cut 9 bases from V and 4 bases from J; bases unmatched to any gene: 6. The V gene's germline CDR1 is LNHDA and CDR2 SQIVND (reference sequence). The length of the CDR3 is 13 residues. CDR3 sequence (DNA): TGTGCCAGCCAACAGGGGGCGGCCACTGAAGCTTTCTTT. Translated, it gives CASQQGAATEAFF.

The chain is built from TRBV5-1 and TRBJ2-2; the match to TRBD1 covers 8 bases. J was trimmed by 1 base and V by 4 bases; bases with no gene match: 12. The CDR3 extends over 18 amino acids. The germline CDR1 and CDR2 sequences are SGHRS and YFSETQ. The CDR3 loop reads CASSPRIPGQGNTGELFF. DNA for the CDR3: TGCGCCAGCAGCCCGCGGATTCCCGGACAGGGGAACACCGGGGAGCTGTTTTTT.

This clone was seen a single time. The V call is TRBV7-9, the J call TRBJ2-1; possibly TRBD1 for D (5 bases). Germline CDR1 SEHNR, CDR2 FQNEAQ (reference sequence). The CDR3 contains 12 residues. The V end lost 0 bases, the J end lost 15 bases, and 12 bases lay between the germline ends. The CDR3 loop is CASSLALDSPFF. Here the CDR3 DNA reads TGTGCCAGCAGCTTAGCGCTTGACAGCCCGTTCTTC.